This T cell receptor (beta chain) was obtained from a study of blood T cell repertoires in COVID-19. Study background: Researchers got acute and convalescent COVID-19 samples from the United States, Italy and Spain.

Participants' own reports of clinical history determined their cohort assignment. This clone was recorded once. Per the original data handling: Amplifying reference gene primers gave estimates of nucleated cell counts. The table came from immunoSEQ multiplex PCR; TCRdb's copy has only in-frame clones and leaves some out. That table is the source of V, J and clone size, and D and trimming were worked out from the DNA. In the table there are over 250,000 clones, less than 90% of which are singletons. The CDR3 covers 15 residues. Germline V gene lookup returns CDR1 LGHNA and CDR2 YNFKEQ. Trimming stripped 1 base from V and 6 bases from J, with 13 bases between.

V gene TRBV4-2 combines with J gene TRBJ1-3, with D tentatively TRBD1 (6 bases). This TCR derives from a woman aged 50 to 60 who had recovered from COVID-19. Sequencing was done on a sample of PBMCs or T cells enriched from blood (not recorded which). Written as DNA, the CDR3 is TGTGCCAGCAGCCAAGCCGGGGGGCTGGAAAACACCATATATTTT. Its protein is CASSQAGGLENTIYF.